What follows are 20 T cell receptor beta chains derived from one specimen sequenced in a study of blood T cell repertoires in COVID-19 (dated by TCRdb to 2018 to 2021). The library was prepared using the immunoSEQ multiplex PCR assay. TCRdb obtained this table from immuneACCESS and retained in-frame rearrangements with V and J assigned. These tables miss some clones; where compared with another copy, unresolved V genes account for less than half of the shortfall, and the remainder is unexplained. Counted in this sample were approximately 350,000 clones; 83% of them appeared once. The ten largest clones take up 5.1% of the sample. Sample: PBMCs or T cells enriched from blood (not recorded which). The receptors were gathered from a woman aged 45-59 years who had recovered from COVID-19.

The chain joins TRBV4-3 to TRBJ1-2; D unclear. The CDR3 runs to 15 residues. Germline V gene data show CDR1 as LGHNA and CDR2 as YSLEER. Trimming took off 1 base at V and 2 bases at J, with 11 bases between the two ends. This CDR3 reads CASSQAPGANYGYTF. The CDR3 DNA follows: TGCGCCAGCAGCCAAGCCCCGGGTGCGAACTATGGCTACACCTTC.

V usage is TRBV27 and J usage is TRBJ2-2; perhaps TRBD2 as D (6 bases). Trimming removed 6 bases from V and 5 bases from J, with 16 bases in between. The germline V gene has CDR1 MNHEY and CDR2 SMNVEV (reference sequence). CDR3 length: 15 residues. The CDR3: CASRDLGRGTGELFF. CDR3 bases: TGTGCCAGCAGAGACCTCGGCCGGGGGACCGGGGAGCTGTTTTTT.

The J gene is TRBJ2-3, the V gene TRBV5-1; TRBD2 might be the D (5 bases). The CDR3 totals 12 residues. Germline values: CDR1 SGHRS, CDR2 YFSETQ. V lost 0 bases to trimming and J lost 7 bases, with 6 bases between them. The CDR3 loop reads CASSLGEYTQYF. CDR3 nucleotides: TGCGCCAGCAGCTTGGGGGAGTATACGCAGTATTTT.

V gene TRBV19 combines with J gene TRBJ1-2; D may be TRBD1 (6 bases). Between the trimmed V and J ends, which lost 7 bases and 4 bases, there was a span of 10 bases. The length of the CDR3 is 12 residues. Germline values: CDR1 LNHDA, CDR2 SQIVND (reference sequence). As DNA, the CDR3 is TGTGCCAGTACCCAGACAGGCTATGGCTACACCTTC. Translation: CASTQTGYGYTF.

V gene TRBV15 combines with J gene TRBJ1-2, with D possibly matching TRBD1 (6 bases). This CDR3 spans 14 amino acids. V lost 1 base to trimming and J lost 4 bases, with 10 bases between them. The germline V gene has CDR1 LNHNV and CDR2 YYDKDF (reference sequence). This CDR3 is CATSRGTDLYGYTF. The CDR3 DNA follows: TGTGCCACCAGCAGAGGGACAGACCTCTATGGCTACACCTTC.

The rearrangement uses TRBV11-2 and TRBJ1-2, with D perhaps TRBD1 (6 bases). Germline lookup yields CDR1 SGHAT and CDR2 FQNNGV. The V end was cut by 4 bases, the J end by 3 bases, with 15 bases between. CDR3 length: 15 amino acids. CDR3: CASSSHREGDYGYTF. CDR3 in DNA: TGTGCCAGCAGCTCCCACAGGGAGGGTGACTATGGCTACACCTTC.

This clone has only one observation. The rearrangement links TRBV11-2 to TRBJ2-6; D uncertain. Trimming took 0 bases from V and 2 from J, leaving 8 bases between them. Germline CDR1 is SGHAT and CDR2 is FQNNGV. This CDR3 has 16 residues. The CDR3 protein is CASSLDRVAGANVLTF. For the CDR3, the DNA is TGTGCCAGCAGCTTAGATCGGGTCGCTGGGGCCAACGTCCTGACTTTC. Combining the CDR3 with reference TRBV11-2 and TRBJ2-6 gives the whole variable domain EAGVAQSPRYKIIEKRQSVAFWCNPISGHATLYWYQQILGQGPKLLIQFQNNGVVDDSQLPKDRFSAERLKGVDSTLKIQPAKLEDSAVYLCASSLDRVAGANVLTFGAGSRLTVL.

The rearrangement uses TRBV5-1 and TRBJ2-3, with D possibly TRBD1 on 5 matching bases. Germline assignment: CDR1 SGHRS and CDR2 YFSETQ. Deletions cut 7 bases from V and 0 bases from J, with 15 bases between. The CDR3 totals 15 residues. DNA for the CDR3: TGCGCCAGCGCCCTCCAGGACAAAAGCACAGATACGCAGTATTTT. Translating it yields CASALQDKSTDTQYF.

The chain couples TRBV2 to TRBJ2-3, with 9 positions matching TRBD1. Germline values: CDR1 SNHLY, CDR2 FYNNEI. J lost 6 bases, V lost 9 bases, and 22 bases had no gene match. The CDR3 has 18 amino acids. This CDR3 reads CASSLSGTGNPIVDTQYF. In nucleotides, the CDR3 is TGTGCCAGTTCTCTTTCCGGGACAGGGAATCCCATTGTGGATACGCAGTATTTT.

The CDR3 loop reads CASSFRDFQETQYF. The CDR3 DNA reads TGTGCCAGCAGCTTCCGGGACTTCCAAGAGACCCAGTACTTC. The chain has TRBV6-2 or TRBV6-3 and TRBJ2-5, with TRBD2 as a possible D gene (6 bases). This CDR3 is 14 amino acids long. Per germline, CDR1 MNHEY and CDR2 SVGEGT. The ends were cut back, 6 bases at V and 1 base at J, with 12 bases in the middle.

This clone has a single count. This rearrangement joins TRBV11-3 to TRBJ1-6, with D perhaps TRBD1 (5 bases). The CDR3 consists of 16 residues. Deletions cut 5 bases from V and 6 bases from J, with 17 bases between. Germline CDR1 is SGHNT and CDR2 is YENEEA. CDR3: CASSGRSGTSNSPLHF. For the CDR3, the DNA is TGTGCCAGCAGCGGACGATCCGGGACTTCTAATTCACCCCTCCACTTT.

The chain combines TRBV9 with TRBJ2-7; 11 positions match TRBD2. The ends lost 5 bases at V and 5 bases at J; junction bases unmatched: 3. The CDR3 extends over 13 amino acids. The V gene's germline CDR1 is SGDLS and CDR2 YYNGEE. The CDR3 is CASSGTSGNEQYF. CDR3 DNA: TGTGCCAGCAGTGGGACTAGCGGAAACGAGCAGTACTTC.

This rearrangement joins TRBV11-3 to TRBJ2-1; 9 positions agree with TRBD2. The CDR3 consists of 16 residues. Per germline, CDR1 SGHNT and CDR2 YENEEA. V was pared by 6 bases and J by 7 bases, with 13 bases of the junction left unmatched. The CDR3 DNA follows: TGTGCCAGCAGACCTATGGCTAGCGGGAAGGAAAATGAGCAGTTCTTC. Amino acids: CASRPMASGKENEQFF.

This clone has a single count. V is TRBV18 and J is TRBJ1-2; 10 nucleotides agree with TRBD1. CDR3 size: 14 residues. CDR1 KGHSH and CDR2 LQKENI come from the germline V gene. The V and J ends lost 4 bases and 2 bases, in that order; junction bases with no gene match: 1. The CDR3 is CASSLGQGNYGYTF. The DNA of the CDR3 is TGTGCCAGCTCACTGGGACAGGGGAACTATGGCTACACCTTC.

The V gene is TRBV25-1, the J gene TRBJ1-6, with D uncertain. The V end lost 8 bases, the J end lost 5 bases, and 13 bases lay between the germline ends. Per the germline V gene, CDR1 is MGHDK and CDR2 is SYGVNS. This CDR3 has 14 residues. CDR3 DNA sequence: TGTGCCAGCGGAGCCGAAGCAGATAATTCACCCCTCCACTTT. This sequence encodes CASGAEADNSPLHF.

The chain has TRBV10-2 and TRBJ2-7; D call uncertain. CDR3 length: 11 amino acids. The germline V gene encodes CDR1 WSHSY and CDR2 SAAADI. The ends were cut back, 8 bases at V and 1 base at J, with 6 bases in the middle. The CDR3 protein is CASGPSYEQYF. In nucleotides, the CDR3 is TGCGCCAGCGGGCCATCCTACGAGCAGTACTTC.

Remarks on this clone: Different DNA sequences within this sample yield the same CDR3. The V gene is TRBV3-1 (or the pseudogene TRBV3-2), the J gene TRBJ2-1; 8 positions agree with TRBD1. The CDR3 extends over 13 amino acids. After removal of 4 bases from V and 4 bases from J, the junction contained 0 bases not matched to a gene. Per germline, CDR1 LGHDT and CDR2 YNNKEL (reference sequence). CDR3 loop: CASSRDRYNEQFF. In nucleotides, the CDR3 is TGTGCCAGCAGCCGGGACAGGTACAATGAGCAGTTCTTC.

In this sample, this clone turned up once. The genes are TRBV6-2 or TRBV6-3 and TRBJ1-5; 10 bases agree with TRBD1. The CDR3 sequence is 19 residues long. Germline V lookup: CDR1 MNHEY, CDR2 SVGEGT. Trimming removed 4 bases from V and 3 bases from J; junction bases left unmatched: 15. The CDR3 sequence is CASSSRQGAGTSTNQPQHF. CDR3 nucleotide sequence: TGTGCCAGCAGTTCTCGACAGGGGGCCGGAACTTCTACCAATCAGCCCCAGCATTTT.

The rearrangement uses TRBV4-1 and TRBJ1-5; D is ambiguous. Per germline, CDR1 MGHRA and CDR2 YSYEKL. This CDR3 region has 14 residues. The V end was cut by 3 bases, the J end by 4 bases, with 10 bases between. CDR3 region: CASSQEDLNQPQHF. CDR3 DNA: TGCGCCAGCAGCCAGGAGGACCTTAATCAGCCCCAGCATTTT.

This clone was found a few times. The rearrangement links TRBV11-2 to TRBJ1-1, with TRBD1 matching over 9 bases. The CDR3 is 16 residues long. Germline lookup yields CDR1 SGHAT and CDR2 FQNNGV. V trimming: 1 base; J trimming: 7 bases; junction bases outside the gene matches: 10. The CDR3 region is CASSLGLYEGQGEAFF. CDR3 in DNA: TGTGCCAGCAGCTTAGGTTTATATGAGGGACAGGGTGAAGCTTTCTTT.